The clone carrying this T cell receptor beta chain was recorded once. Its antigen is unidentified. Expressed TCRB transcripts were sequenced because the entire RNA isolate underwent reverse transcription. TCRdb keeps only in-frame clones here, not all; method: immunoSEQ multiplex PCR. This table has about 52,000 clones, over 40% appearing once. The sample originates from a study of beta chain features in type 1 diabetes. Study outcomes and limitations: PCR might favor shorter templates, equally in patients and controls. Shorter TCRB CDR3s, moderately but significantly so, were found in Type 1 diabetes patients in all four CD4+ subsets.

The clonotype originates from a man younger than 45 with type 1 diabetes. The source material was Tregs from blood.

Here the CDR3 DNA reads TGTGCCAGCAGTTTTTTTACAGGGGGCTCTGGCTACACCTTC. This sequence encodes CASSFFTGGSGYTF. The chain combines TRBV28 with TRBJ1-2, with 9 bases that match TRBD1. This CDR3 region has 14 residues. After removal of 3 bases from V and 7 bases from J, the junction contained 6 bases not matched to a gene. In germline, CDR1 is MDHEN, CDR2 SYDVKM.